The 15 T cell receptor beta chains listed next were all sequenced from one sample in a study of OX40 agonist ivuxolimab in advanced cancers. Sequenced by immunoSEQ multiplex PCR; TCRdb stores in-frame clones only, minus some. Among approximately 70,000 clones, approximately 78% were seen once, and the ten largest hold over 0.95%. The sequences come from CD4+ or CD8+ T cells sorted from blood, collected in a trial of the OX40 agonist ivuxolimab. The receptors shown here come from an adult with an advanced solid tumor such as melanoma, head and neck, liver or kidney cancer.

V is TRBV6-6 and J is TRBJ2-3, with D unresolved. Deletions cut 7 bases from V and 1 base from J, with 12 bases between. The CDR3 runs 14 residues. In germline, CDR1 is MNHNY, CDR2 SVGAGI (reference sequence). CDR3 DNA: TGTGCCAGCAATAACTTGGGTGGCACAGATACGCAGTATTTT. As protein: CASNNLGGTDTQYF.

The chain links TRBV30 to TRBJ1-1, with TRBD1 identical over 9 bases. This CDR3 comprises 13 residues. V was pared by 4 bases and J by 1 base, with 1 base of the junction left unmatched. Looked up from germline, CDR1 is GTSNPN and CDR2 is SVGIG (reference sequence). The CDR3 DNA reads as TGTGCCTGGATGGGACAGGGGAACACTGAAGCTTTCTTT. It yields the protein CAWMGQGNTEAFF.

The J gene is TRBJ2-7, the V gene TRBV6-6; D may be TRBD1 or TRBD2 (5 bases each). The germline V and J ends were trimmed by 6 bases and 2 bases, with 14 bases remaining between them. There are 14 residues in the CDR3. Germline CDR1 is MNHNY and CDR2 is SVGAGI (reference sequence). CDR3 region: CASRTGTAAYEQYF. The CDR3 region has the DNA TGTGCCAGCAGGACCGGGACGGCTGCCTACGAGCAGTACTTC.

The chain joins TRBV7-8 to TRBJ2-1; D gene ambiguous. The V gene's germline CDR1 is SGHVS and CDR2 FQNEAQ. The CDR3 extends over 12 amino acids. V was pared by 1 base and J by 6 bases, with 4 bases between. DNA for the CDR3: TGTGCCAGCAGCTTAGGGACCAATGAGCAGTTCTTC. As protein: CASSLGTNEQFF.

The chain carries TRBV30 and TRBJ2-1; 10 nucleotides line up with TRBD2. Germline lookup yields CDR1 GTSNPN and CDR2 SVGIG (reference sequence). The CDR3 covers 13 residues. V shed 4 bases, J shed 7 bases, and the junction held 4 bases outside the gene matches. In DNA form, the CDR3 reads TGTGCCTGGACTAGCGGGGGAACGAATGAGCAGTTCTTC. This gives the protein CAWTSGGTNEQFF.

A few counts support this clone. The rearrangement links TRBV2 to TRBJ1-5; D is ambiguous. CDR3 length: 13 amino acids. Germline loops: CDR1 SNHLY, CDR2 FYNNEI. Trimming shortened V by 2 bases and J by 2 bases, and 4 bases separated the two germline ends. CDR3 sequence (DNA): TGTGCCAGCAGTGAAAAAGGCAATCAGCCCCAGCATTTT. Protein product: CASSEKGNQPQHF.

The V gene is TRBV11-2, the J gene TRBJ2-7; 9 bases agree with TRBD1. Germline-derived CDR1 and CDR2 are SGHAT and FQNNGV. V shed 4 bases, J shed 0 bases, and the junction held 4 bases outside the gene matches. This CDR3 has 15 residues. DNA for the CDR3: TGTGCCAGCAGCTACAGGGGACAGGGCTCCTACGAGCAGTACTTC. Protein: CASSYRGQGSYEQYF.

The J gene is TRBJ1-2, the V gene TRBV29-1; D remains unclear. Per the germline V gene, CDR1 is SQVTM and CDR2 is ANQGSEA. The CDR3 has 14 amino acids. Trimming pared 0 bases from V and 5 bases from J, leaving 13 bases between. The CDR3 region is CSVEDTSRQYGYTF. CDR3 DNA: TGCAGCGTTGAAGATACTAGTCGGCAGTATGGCTACACCTTC.

The chain couples TRBV5-1 to TRBJ1-2; 10 nucleotides match TRBD1. Germline trimming cut 0 bases from V and 2 bases from J; bases unmatched to any gene: 10. Germline CDR1 SGHRS, CDR2 YFSETQ. CDR3 length: 18 amino acids. The CDR3 region has the DNA TGCGCCAGCAGCTTGGAGGGACAGGGGTTGATTGGGAACTATGGCTACACCTTC. This translates into CASSLEGQGLIGNYGYTF.

V gene TRBV18 combines with J gene TRBJ2-3, with TRBD1 matching 9 bases. The CDR3 spans 16 residues. Germline V gene lookup returns CDR1 KGHSH and CDR2 LQKENI. Trimming took 2 bases from V and 4 from J; bases not matched to a gene: 7. CDR3 coding DNA: TGTGCCAGCTCACCATCGGCGACAGGGGGTGCAGATACGCAGTATTTT. It translates to CASSPSATGGADTQYF.

This sequence joins TRBV21-1 and TRBJ1-6. TRBV21-1 is described as a pseudogene. The CDR3 length is 17 residues. The CDR3 reads CASSNFQGRTYNSPLHF. CDR3 sequence (DNA): TGTGCCAGCAGCAATTTTCAAGGGAGAACTTATAATTCACCCCTCCACTTT.

The chain carries TRBV6-5 and TRBJ1-2; the D is unclear. V lost 2 bases and J 4 bases, leaving 14 bases between the germline ends. Germline values: CDR1 MNHEY, CDR2 SVGAGI. The CDR3 is made up of 15 amino acids. CDR3 sequence (DNA): TGTGCCAGCAGTTACACTAAGCGGGGTTCCTATGGCTACACCTTC. Translated, it gives CASSYTKRGSYGYTF.

The rearrangement links TRBV6-1 to TRBJ1-5; possibly TRBD1 for D (5 bases). V dropped 4 bases and J dropped 0 bases, with 16 bases sitting between them. The germline gives CDR1 MNHNS, CDR2 SASEGT. The CDR3 loop spans 17 amino acids. CDR3: CASSVQTHRISNQPQHF. The DNA of the CDR3 is TGTGCCAGCAGTGTACAGACCCACAGGATTAGCAATCAGCCCCAGCATTTT.

This chain links TRBV18 with TRBJ1-1; D is undetermined. The CDR3 has 14 amino acids. Germline CDR1 and CDR2: KGHSH and LQKENI. V shed 8 bases and J shed 1 base, with 14 bases lying between them. The CDR3 bases are TGTGCCAGCCTCAGGTTCGGAGAGAACACTGAAGCTTTCTTT. It translates to CASLRFGENTEAFF.

This chain links TRBV2 with TRBJ2-7; D is unresolved. With 3 bases removed from V and 4 bases from J, the gap between germline ends came to 16 bases. The CDR3 consists of 15 residues. Germline CDR1 is SNHLY and CDR2 is FYNNEI. Here the CDR3 DNA reads TGTGCCAGCAGTGATGCGCCGACTGGTCGTTACGAGCAGTACTTC. Its protein product is CASSDAPTGRYEQYF.